The 15 T cell receptor beta chains reported below all come from one sample, sequenced in a study of brain T cells in children with intractable seizures. Sequencing was performed with immunoSEQ multiplex PCR; in TCRdb, only in-frame clones are kept and a portion is missing. The sample has about 340,000 clones; over 90% are singletons. The time point was: blood from clinic visit 5 months post-surgery; TSC patient then seizure free. This specimen was peripheral blood, taken 4 to 6 months after surgery. Receptors originate from a boy in the first two years of life with tuberous sclerosis and intractable seizures.

V usage is TRBV10-1 and J usage is TRBJ2-1; 9 nucleotides match TRBD2. CDR1 and CDR2 (germline): WNHNN, SYGVQD (reference sequence). Germline trimming cut 4 bases from V and 0 bases from J; bases unmatched to any gene: 7. The CDR3 loop spans 17 amino acids. The CDR3 sequence is CASSALAGPSSYNEQFF. For the CDR3, the DNA is TGCGCCAGCAGTGCACTAGCGGGCCCCAGCTCCTACAATGAGCAGTTCTTC.

The chain joins TRBV4-2 to TRBJ2-3, with TRBD2 matching over 10 bases. Germline V gives CDR1 LGHNA, CDR2 YNFKEQ. The junction had 15 bases not matched to a gene; V was cut back by 5 bases and J by 4 bases. This CDR3 is 18 amino acids long. The CDR3 DNA follows: TGTGCCAGCAGCACCCGGGGGGCTAGCGGGAGTTCGGCAGATACGCAGTATTTT. Translated: CASSTRGASGSSADTQYF.

CDR3 bases: TGTGCCACCAGTGTTTCGGGGGGATGGGGCCCAGATACGCAGTATTTT. It encodes CATSVSGGWGPDTQYF. The chain employs TRBV24-1 and TRBJ2-3, with 7 bases matching TRBD2. The ends lost 5 bases at V and 4 bases at J; junction bases unmatched: 11. Germline assignment: CDR1 KGHDR and CDR2 SFDVKD. This CDR3 has 16 amino acids.

The V call is TRBV6-5, the J call TRBJ2-2, with 8 bases lining up with TRBD2. The germline CDR1 and CDR2 sequences are MNHEY and SVGAGI. The CDR3 extends over 13 amino acids. J was trimmed by 7 bases and V by 7 bases; bases with no gene match: 5. The CDR3 region is CASTPAGDGELFF. The DNA of the CDR3 is TGTGCCAGCACACCAGCGGGAGACGGGGAGCTGTTTTTT.

The rearrangement links TRBV9 to TRBJ2-3; 8 positions match TRBD2. Germline V lookup: CDR1 SGDLS, CDR2 YYNGEE. The junction had 6 bases not matched to a gene; V was cut back by 4 bases and J by 2 bases. The length of the CDR3 is 15 residues. The CDR3 DNA is TGTGCCAGCAGCTTTAGCGGGATTACCACAGATACGCAGTATTTT. Translation gives CASSFSGITTDTQYF.

The V gene is TRBV6-1, the J gene TRBJ1-1, with 11 bases that match TRBD1. In germline, CDR1 is MNHNS, CDR2 SASEGT. CDR3 size: 14 residues. V trimming: 3 bases; J trimming: 5 bases; junction bases outside the gene matches: 2. This CDR3 reads CASSDRDRGTEAFF. The CDR3 DNA reads TGTGCCAGCAGTGATAGGGACAGGGGGACTGAAGCTTTCTTT.

As concerns this clone: This same CDR3 is encoded by further DNA sequences in the sample. The chain employs TRBV9 and TRBJ1-2, with no clear D. V lost 0 bases and J 2 bases, leaving 5 bases between the germline ends. CDR3 length equals 13 residues. Germline V gene sequence: CDR1 SGDLS, CDR2 YYNGEE. The CDR3 reads CASSVVGNYGYTF. CDR3 in DNA: TGTGCCAGCAGCGTAGTCGGGAACTATGGCTACACCTTC.

The gene calls are TRBV25-1 and TRBJ2-3; D gene unclear. This CDR3 comprises 11 residues. Germline CDR1 and CDR2: MGHDK and SYGVNS. The V and J ends lost 8 bases and 0 bases respectively, with 3 bases between them. This CDR3 reads CASVSTDTQYF. The CDR3 coding sequence is TGTGCCAGCGTTAGCACAGATACGCAGTATTTT.

The chain couples TRBV5-1 to TRBJ2-3; no reliable D call. This CDR3 region has 13 residues. The germline V gene encodes CDR1 SGHRS and CDR2 YFSETQ. V lost 7 bases, J lost 0 bases, and 9 bases lay in between. CDR3 coding DNA: TGCGCCAGCGGAGAAACTAGCACAGATACGCAGTATTTT. Protein sequence: CASGETSTDTQYF.

The rearrangement joins TRBV30 to TRBJ1-1; D uncertain. The CDR3 loop spans 11 amino acids. Trimming removed 3 bases from V and 5 bases from J, with 7 bases in between. The germline V gene encodes CDR1 GTSNPN and CDR2 SVGIG (reference sequence). As DNA, the CDR3 is TGTGCCTGGAGGCGGGAAACTGAAGCTTTCTTT. Encoded protein: CAWRRETEAFF.

V usage is TRBV7-9 and J usage is TRBJ2-3, with D tentatively TRBD2 (6 bases). Germline V gives CDR1 SEHNR, CDR2 FQNEAQ (reference sequence). V lost 2 bases, J lost 0 bases, and 18 bases lay in between. The CDR3 has 18 amino acids. CDR3 coding DNA: TGTGCCAGCAGCTTAATCCGGGAGTGGGGGTCAAGCACAGATACGCAGTATTTT. Its protein is CASSLIREWGSSTDTQYF.

CDR3 coding DNA: TGTGCCAGCAGCAGAACTCGATGCTGGTCTGGGGCCAACGTCCTGACTTTC. It yields the protein CASSRTRCWSGANVLTF. The rearrangement joins TRBV21-1 to TRBJ2-6; the listed D gene, TRBD2, was not tested against the DNA. TRBV21-1 is marked as a pseudogene. This CDR3 is 17 amino acids long.

The chain employs TRBV29-1 and TRBJ2-7; no reliable D call. From germline, CDR1 is SQVTM and CDR2 ANQGSEA. V was trimmed by 4 bases and J by 2 bases, leaving 9 bases between them. The CDR3 covers 12 residues. CDR3 loop: CSVGGSAYEQYF. The CDR3 DNA sequence: TGCAGCGTTGGAGGTTCGGCCTACGAGCAGTACTTC.

The chain combines TRBV11-2 with TRBJ2-5, with 7 bases lining up with TRBD2. The trim removed 1 base at V and 4 bases at J, leaving 6 bases unmatched. The CDR3 extends over 15 amino acids. The germline CDR1 and CDR2 sequences are SGHAT and FQNNGV. CDR3: CASSLVGGGLETQYF. The CDR3 DNA sequence: TGTGCCAGCAGCTTAGTGGGCGGGGGTCTAGAGACCCAGTACTTC.

The chain uses TRBV11-2 and TRBJ1-2; 8 nucleotides line up with TRBD1. Germline-derived CDR1 and CDR2 are SGHAT and FQNNGV. The CDR3 covers 15 residues. Unmatched junction bases numbered 10, after V lost 2 bases and J lost 8 bases. CDR3 in amino acids: CASSLTEDRAGGYTF. The CDR3 DNA reads TGTGCCAGCAGCTTAACGGAGGACAGGGCAGGGGGCTACACCTTC.